A single sample gave rise to the 31 T cell receptor beta chains below, sequenced in a study of memory CD4+ T cells and cytomegalovirus serostatus. The sort gate was single viable CD3+CD4+CD8-CD45RO+ cells for memory CD4+ T cells. The table came from immunoSEQ multiplex PCR; TCRdb's copy has only in-frame clones and leaves some out. Seen here are around 45,000 clones, approximately 74% observed once, and the top ten hold 1.2%. The source material was memory CD4+ T cells from blood. The source of these receptors is an adult in good health and CMV-seropositive.

This sequence joins TRBV2 and TRBJ1-5; the D gene is possibly TRBD1 (6 bases). Germline lookup yields CDR1 SNHLY and CDR2 FYNNEI. The CDR3 runs to 14 residues. Between the trimmed V and J ends, which lost 7 bases and 0 bases, there was a span of 10 bases. The chain's CDR3 is CASTQGYSNQPQHF. Here the CDR3 DNA reads TGTGCCAGCACACAGGGATATAGCAATCAGCCCCAGCATTTT.

The rearrangement uses TRBV19 and TRBJ2-3; D remains unclear. The CDR3 spans 14 residues. Germline-derived CDR1 and CDR2 are LNHDA and SQIVND (reference sequence). V was clipped by 7 bases and J by 0 bases, with 11 bases between them. This CDR3 reads CASKGRESTDTQYF. In nucleotides, the CDR3 is TGTGCCAGTAAAGGCAGAGAAAGCACAGATACGCAGTATTTT.

The CDR3 bases are TGTGCCAGAAGGCGGGACAGGGGGGAAGAGACCCAGTACTTC. It codes for CARRRDRGEETQYF. This rearrangement joins TRBV5-3 to TRBJ2-5; 11 nucleotides line up with TRBD1. TRBV5-3 counts as an open reading frame of uncertain function. J was trimmed by 3 bases and V by 5 bases; bases with no gene match: 3. CDR3 length equals 14 residues.

The genes are TRBV5-6 and TRBJ2-6; D is perhaps TRBD1 (6 bases). CDR3 length: 15 residues. Germline assignment: CDR1 SGHDT and CDR2 YYEEEE. Trimming cost V 0 bases and J 4 bases, with 8 bases left between them. The CDR3: CASSLGGPGANVLTF. CDR3 sequence (DNA): TGTGCCAGCAGCTTGGGGGGGCCCGGGGCCAACGTCCTGACTTTC.

The V call is TRBV9, the J call TRBJ2-6; no definite D call. The germline V gene has CDR1 SGDLS and CDR2 YYNGEE. Trimming left V 3 bases short and J 2 bases short, with 9 bases between. CDR3 length: 15 residues. CDR3 nucleotides: TGTGCCAGCAGCGCTCAGACCCCTGGGGCCAACGTCCTGACTTTC. Amino acids: CASSAQTPGANVLTF. The full variable domain, completed using reference TRBV9 and TRBJ2-6, is DSGVTQTPKHLITATGQRVTLRCSPRSGDLSVYWYQQSLDQGLQFLIQYYNGEERAKGNILERFSAQQFPDLHSELNLSSLELGDSALYFCASSAQTPGANVLTFGAGSRLTVL.

This clone has more than one count but fewer than ten. The chain carries TRBV7-6 and TRBJ2-5; D is unclear. This CDR3 region has 13 residues. V lost 1 base and J 3 bases, leaving 6 bases between the germline ends. Looked up from germline, CDR1 is SGHVS and CDR2 is FNYEAQ. CDR3: CASSLGPEETQYF. For the CDR3, the DNA is TGTGCCAGCAGCTTAGGCCCCGAAGAGACCCAGTACTTC.

Relative to its sample, this clone is medium-sized. The chain uses TRBV6-1 and TRBJ2-5; 9 nucleotides agree with TRBD2. The CDR3 covers 14 residues. Germline trimming cut 7 bases from V and 3 bases from J; bases unmatched to any gene: 6. Germline loops: CDR1 MNHNS, CDR2 SASEGT. This CDR3 reads CASKKLAGEETQYF. CDR3 nucleotides: TGTGCCAGCAAGAAACTAGCGGGCGAAGAGACCCAGTACTTC.

The chain links TRBV7-8 to TRBJ2-3; weak D call: TRBD1 (5 bases). Germline values: CDR1 SGHVS, CDR2 FQNEAQ. V was pared by 0 bases and J by 1 base, with 8 bases between. This CDR3 spans 15 amino acids. The CDR3 DNA follows: TGTGCCAGCAGCTTAGCTTGGGGCGGCACAGATACGCAGTATTTT. It translates to CASSLAWGGTDTQYF.

The rearrangement uses TRBV6-1 and TRBJ2-1, with a possible D match to TRBD1 (5 bases). Trimming pared 4 bases from V and 4 bases from J, leaving 20 bases between. Germline V gene sequence: CDR1 MNHNS, CDR2 SASEGT. This CDR3 is built from 17 residues. CDR3 DNA sequence: TGTGCCAGCAGTGCCCGCCCCGGGCAGGGTGTATACAATGAGCAGTTCTTC. This encodes CASSARPGQGVYNEQFF.

J is TRBJ1-2 and V is TRBV9; weak D call: TRBD1 (5 bases). This CDR3 contains 16 residues. V gave up 3 bases and J gave up 0 bases, with 15 bases separating them. CDR1 and CDR2 from the germline V gene are SGDLS and YYNGEE. DNA for the CDR3: TGTGCCAGCAGCGGGACCGGGACGACCACTAACTATGGCTACACCTTC. Translation gives CASSGTGTTTNYGYTF.

The chain employs TRBV20-1 and TRBJ1-1; D gene ambiguous. This CDR3 comprises 11 residues. V lost 6 bases, J lost 7 bases, and 12 bases lay in between. Germline assignment: CDR1 DFQATT and CDR2 SNEGSKA (reference sequence). In DNA form, the CDR3 reads TGCAGTGCCACCCCACAGAGTGAAGCTTTCTTT. The encoded protein is CSATPQSEAFF.

This sequence joins TRBV27 and TRBJ1-3; D is unresolved. The CDR3 extends over 17 amino acids. V was cut by 2 bases and J by 1 base, with 15 bases left in between. Germline V CDR1 and CDR2: MNHEY, SMNVEV (reference sequence). CDR3 bases: TGTGCCAGCAGTTTAACCCCGGGCGGTCAATCTGGAAACACCATATATTTT. Protein: CASSLTPGGQSGNTIYF.

The rearrangement links TRBV18 to TRBJ1-6; D ambiguous. Germline CDR1 is KGHSH and CDR2 is LQKENI. The germline V and J ends were trimmed by 2 bases and 8 bases, with 7 bases remaining between them. The CDR3 is 13 amino acids. Written as DNA, the CDR3 is TGTGCCAGCTCACCAGGGGAGGATTCACCCCTCCACTTT. Encoded protein: CASSPGEDSPLHF. Filled out from reference TRBV18 and TRBJ1-6, the complete variable domain reads NAGVMQNPRHLVRRRGQEARLRCSPMKGHSHVYWYRQLPEEGLKFMVYLQKENIIDESGMPKERFSAEFPKEGPSILRIQQVVRGDSAAYFCASSPGEDSPLHFGNGTRLTVT.

This clone appeared a single time. Germline is not matched at one junction end, which may reflect a read error. The chain carries TRBV11-2 and TRBJ2-7; D call uncertain. Germline V gene lookup returns CDR1 SGHAT and CDR2 FQNNGV. The CDR3 runs 16 residues. The CDR3 DNA is TGCGCCAGCAGCCAAGGATCAGGCGAGGAGAGCCACGAGCAGTACTTC. The encoded protein is CASSQGSGEESHEQYF.

The chain combines TRBV9 with TRBJ2-2; TRBD1 or TRBD2 may be the D gene (5 bases each). Germline V gives CDR1 SGDLS, CDR2 YYNGEE. Trimming left V 0 bases short and J 6 bases short, with 9 bases between. This CDR3 is built from 14 residues. In nucleotides, the CDR3 is TGTGCCAGCAGCGTAGCCTGGGACCCCGGGGAGCTGTTTTTT. Protein product: CASSVAWDPGELFF.

The rearrangement links TRBV27 to TRBJ2-3; TRBD1 matches 8 bases. This CDR3 comprises 19 residues. CDR1 MNHEY and CDR2 SMNVEV come from the germline V gene (reference sequence). V trimming: 5 bases; J trimming: 0 bases; junction bases outside the gene matches: 16. In DNA form, the CDR3 reads TGTGCCAGCAGTCTGCCCCGGATTCAGGGACAGGCTAGCACAGATACGCAGTATTTT. It codes for CASSLPRIQGQASTDTQYF.

V is TRBV21-1 and J is TRBJ2-7; the D call TRBD2 from the table was never checked on the DNA. TRBV21-1 is labeled a pseudogene. The CDR3 totals 16 residues. The CDR3 is CASSKDQFTSFHEQYF. In nucleotides, the CDR3 is TGTGCCAGCAGCAAAGACCAATTCACTAGCTTCCACGAGCAGTACTTC.

The chain has TRBV9 and TRBJ2-7; D remains ambiguous. The CDR3 sequence is 15 residues long. Between the trimmed V and J ends, which lost 2 bases and 0 bases, there was a span of 12 bases. CDR1 and CDR2 (germline): SGDLS, YYNGEE. The CDR3 is CASSVSPARSYEQYF. In nucleotides, the CDR3 is TGTGCCAGCAGCGTTTCCCCAGCCCGCTCCTACGAGCAGTACTTC.

The chain employs TRBV18 and TRBJ1-5; D uncertain. The CDR3 is made up of 13 amino acids. Germline assignment: CDR1 KGHSH and CDR2 LQKENI. V gave up 2 bases and J gave up 4 bases, with 6 bases separating them. DNA of the CDR3: TGTGCCAGCTCACCAAATACTAATCAGCCCCAGCATTTT. Amino acid sequence: CASSPNTNQPQHF.

The J gene is TRBJ2-7, the V gene TRBV29-1; TRBD2 agrees at 11 bases. The CDR3 sequence is 14 residues long. Germline V gene data show CDR1 as SQVTM and CDR2 as ANQGSEA. V lost 6 bases to trimming and J lost 2 bases; unmatched junction nucleotides: 6. The CDR3 sequence is CSVKTSGEAYEQYF. DNA of the CDR3: TGCAGCGTGAAGACTAGCGGGGAGGCCTACGAGCAGTACTTC.

Details on this clone: Other DNA variants within this sample encode the same CDR3. The chain carries TRBV7-9 and TRBJ1-4; no reliable D call. Germline V gives CDR1 SEHNR, CDR2 FQNEAQ (reference sequence). CDR3 length equals 12 residues. V lost 6 bases and J 8 bases, leaving 10 bases between the germline ends. The CDR3 DNA is TGTGCCAGCAGTCCTTTAGGGGAAAAACTGTTTTTT. Encoded protein: CASSPLGEKLFF.

This clone is termed medium-sized (0.01 to 0.1%). This rearrangement joins TRBV27 to TRBJ1-1, with 10 bases fitting TRBD1. The CDR3 has 15 residues. J lost 5 bases, V lost 6 bases, and 9 bases had no gene match. Germline V gene data show CDR1 as MNHEY and CDR2 as SMNVEV (reference sequence). The CDR3 loop reads CASSPTGTGETEAFF. CDR3 sequence (DNA): TGTGCCAGCAGCCCAACCGGGACAGGGGAAACTGAAGCTTTCTTT.

This clone appeared once. The CDR3: CAISDATGGYGYTF. The CDR3 nucleotides read TGTGCCATCAGTGATGCAACAGGGGGATATGGCTACACCTTC. The rearrangement links TRBV10-3 to TRBJ1-2; TRBD1 aligns across 8 bases. The CDR3 runs 14 residues. Germline V gene sequence: CDR1 ENHRY, CDR2 SYGVKD. V gave up 3 bases and J gave up 5 bases; unmatched junction bases: 5.

This clone has just a few counts. The gene calls are TRBV7-2 and TRBJ1-3; D call uncertain. Trimming pared 5 bases from V and 3 bases from J, leaving 17 bases between. Germline values: CDR1 SGHTA, CDR2 FQGNSA. CDR3 length: 16 residues. This CDR3 reads CASSRDGLEVGNTIYF. CDR3 nucleotides: TGTGCCAGCAGCCGCGACGGACTCGAAGTTGGAAACACCATATATTTT. The variable domain in full, completed from reference TRBV7-2 and TRBJ1-3, reads GAGVSQSPSNKVTEKGKDVELRCDPISGHTALYWYRQSLGQGLEFLIYFQGNSAPDKSGLPSDRFSAERTGGSVSTLTIQRTQQEDSAVYLCASSRDGLEVGNTIYFGEGSWLTVV.

The chain joins TRBV28 to TRBJ2-1; no firm D call. Per germline, CDR1 MDHEN and CDR2 SYDVKM. V shed 5 bases and J shed 7 bases, with 12 bases lying between them. CDR3 size: 13 residues. CDR3 nucleotide sequence: TGTGCCAGCAGTCCCCCGTCGTTGAATGAGCAGTTCTTC. Translating gives CASSPPSLNEQFF.

Only a few counts were recorded for this clone. The chain has TRBV7-2 and TRBJ2-5; D unresolved. Trimming cost V 5 bases and J 5 bases, with 12 bases left between them. The CDR3 extends over 13 amino acids. Germline CDR1 reads SGHTA; CDR2 reads FQGNSA. In nucleotides, the CDR3 is TGTGCCAGCAGCCGAGAAGGGTTTGAGACCCAGTACTTC. Translation: CASSREGFETQYF. Looking up the rest from reference TRBV7-2 and TRBJ2-5 gives the full variable domain: GAGVSQSPSNKVTEKGKDVELRCDPISGHTALYWYRQSLGQGLEFLIYFQGNSAPDKSGLPSDRFSAERTGGSVSTLTIQRTQQEDSAVYLCASSREGFETQYFGPGTRLLVL.

The chain is built from TRBV15 and TRBJ2-1, with 8 bases aligning to TRBD1. Looked up from germline, CDR1 is LNHNV and CDR2 is YYDKDF (reference sequence). This CDR3 has 17 amino acids. J was trimmed by 1 base and V by 3 bases; bases with no gene match: 8. In DNA form, the CDR3 reads TGTGCCACCAGCAGGACAGGGGATAGAGCTTCCTACAATGAGCAGTTCTTC. Its protein is CATSRTGDRASYNEQFF. Full variable domain (remainder filled in from reference TRBV15 and TRBJ2-1): DAMVIQNPRYQVTQFGKPVTLSCSQTLNHNVMYWYQQKSSQAPKLLFHYYDKDFNNEADTPDNFQSRRPNTSFCFLDIRSPGLGDTAMYLCATSRTGDRASYNEQFFGPGTRLTVL.

In DNA, the CDR3 is TGTGCCATCAGTGAATACGGACTAGCGGGGGCCAACACCGGGGAGCTGTTTTTT. Translated: CAISEYGLAGANTGELFF. The gene calls are TRBV10-3 and TRBJ2-2; TRBD2 agrees at 13 bases. CDR1 and CDR2 from the germline V gene are ENHRY and SYGVKD. The CDR3 runs 18 residues. The V segment lost 3 bases and the J segment 2 bases; nucleotides outside the gene matches: 6.

CDR3 nucleotide sequence: TGTGCCAGCAGCCTAGACAGGGGCCGCTACAATGAGCAGTTCTTC. Protein product: CASSLDRGRYNEQFF. V is TRBV7-6 and J is TRBJ2-1; 8 bases fit TRBD1. Germline V lookup: CDR1 SGHVS, CDR2 FNYEAQ. The CDR3 length is 15 residues. J gave up 3 bases and V 5 bases, and 6 bases lay outside the gene matches.

This chain links TRBV5-4 with TRBJ1-5, with 7 bases fitting TRBD1. J gave up 0 bases and V 0 bases, and 9 bases lay outside the gene matches. CDR3 size: 18 residues. Germline V CDR1 and CDR2: SGHNT, YYREEE (reference sequence). CDR3 region: CASSLGDRFAHSNQPQHF. The CDR3 nucleotides read TGTGCCAGCAGCTTGGGGGACAGATTTGCCCATAGCAATCAGCCCCAGCATTTT.

In this sample, this clone turned up once. The V and J genes are TRBV5-5 and TRBJ2-2; D perhaps matches TRBD1 (6 bases). CDR1 and CDR2 from the germline V gene are SGHKS and YYEKEE (reference sequence). This CDR3 region has 17 residues. V gave up 1 base and J gave up 0 bases, with 13 bases separating them. CDR3 DNA: TGTGCCAGCAGCTTGCGCATAGGGGGTTCGAACACCGGGGAGCTGTTTTTT. As protein: CASSLRIGGSNTGELFF. Complete variable domain (other parts from reference TRBV5-5 and TRBJ2-2): DAGVTQSPTHLIKTRGQQVTLRCSPISGHKSVSWYQQVLGQGPQFIFQYYEKEERGRGNFPDRFSARQFPNYSSELNVNALLLGDSALYLCASSLRIGGSNTGELFFGEGSRLTVL.